This passage covers 11 T cell receptor beta chains from one sample sequenced in a study of blood T cells in healthy people across ages. A second about 7 to 12 cycle PCR used barcoded and J-beta primers. TCRdb passed the 5' RACE reads through MiXCR, listing each CDR3 protein once. The data show 800,000 or so distinct CDR3 sequences, less than 60% seen once. The source material was blood. These receptors came from a man older than 75 in good health.

Only a few counts were recorded for this clonotype. The genes are TRBV3-1 and TRBJ2-3; 7 nucleotides match TRBD2. With 4 bases clipped from V and 2 bases from J, the junction kept 6 bases outside the gene matches. This CDR3 spans 15 amino acids. Germline V gene data show CDR1 as LGHDT and CDR2 as YNNKEL (reference sequence). Here the CDR3 reads CASSPSGSFTDTQYF. The CDR3 DNA follows: TGTGCCAGCAGCCCTAGCGGAAGCTTCACAGATACGCAGTATTTT.

A few counts support this clonotype. The rearrangement links TRBV20-1 to TRBJ2-3; D ambiguous. Deletions cut 7 bases from V and 1 base from J, with 6 bases between. Germline values: CDR1 DFQATT, CDR2 SNEGSKA (reference sequence). The CDR3 is 11 residues long. The CDR3: CSVGRTDTQYF. Written as DNA, the CDR3 is TGCAGTGTAGGCCGCACAGATACGCAGTATTTT.

This clonotype showed up many times. The genes are TRBV16 and TRBJ2-1; D gene uncertain. V lost 7 bases, J lost 9 bases, and 16 bases lay in between. The CDR3 spans 13 residues. Per germline, CDR1 KGHSY and CDR2 FQNENV. The CDR3 loop is CASTMRGFGEQFF. The CDR3 bases are TGTGCCAGCACAATGAGAGGATTCGGTGAGCAGTTCTTC.

The chain links TRBV10-3 to TRBJ2-1; TRBD1 aligns across 8 bases. The V gene end was trimmed by 0 bases and the J gene end by 3 bases; junction bases not matched to a gene: 4. The CDR3 is 16 residues long. CDR1 is ENHRY, CDR2 SYGVKD, per germline. CDR3 in DNA: TGTGCCATCAGTGAGTCGGCGACAGGGGTCTACAATGAGCAGTTCTTC. This translates into CAISESATGVYNEQFF.

This clonotype was counted only a few times. The CDR3 sequence is CATSEPDGNYGYTF. The CDR3 bases are TGTGCCACCAGTGAACCGGACGGCAACTATGGCTACACCTTC. The chain is built from TRBV24-1 and TRBJ1-2, with D uncertain. V gave up 4 bases and J gave up 2 bases, with 10 bases separating them. The length of the CDR3 is 14 residues. The V gene's germline CDR1 is KGHDR and CDR2 SFDVKD.

J is TRBJ2-7 and V is TRBV6-1, with 12 bases lining up with TRBD1. The V gene's germline CDR1 is MNHNS and CDR2 SASEGT. The CDR3 is 16 amino acids. Trimming took 6 bases from V and 5 from J; bases not matched to a gene: 11. CDR3 in amino acids: CASSTLRGQGANEQYF. As DNA, the CDR3 is TGTGCCAGCAGCACCCTACGGGGACAGGGGGCGAACGAGCAGTACTTC.

This clonotype was detected many times. The chain is built from TRBV5-1 and TRBJ2-3; 12 bases align to TRBD2. This CDR3 comprises 16 residues. V gave up 0 bases and J gave up 3 bases; unmatched junction bases: 2. Germline-derived CDR1 and CDR2 are SGHRS and YFSETQ. Here the CDR3 DNA reads TGCGCCAGCAGCTTGGGACTAGCGGGAGCAACAGATACGCAGTATTTT. Translating it yields CASSLGLAGATDTQYF.

The chain employs TRBV12-3 or TRBV12-4 and TRBJ1-2; D is unclear. This CDR3 region has 14 residues. Trimming stripped 6 bases from V and 1 base from J, with 12 bases between. The CDR3 protein is CASSRVGNNYGYTF. As DNA, the CDR3 is TGTGCCAGCAGCCGAGTGGGGAATAACTATGGCTACACCTTC.

This clonotype has just one count. The chain has TRBV7-8 and TRBJ2-3; 8 bases agree with TRBD2. This CDR3 is built from 14 residues. The V and J ends lost 10 bases and 1 base, in that order; junction bases with no gene match: 7. CDR1 is SGHVS and CDR2 is FQNEAQ in the germline V gene. The CDR3 nucleotides read TGTGCCACCGTTTGGCGGGAGGGCACAGATACGCAGTATTTT. Its protein is CATVWREGTDTQYF. The whole variable domain, remainder taken from reference TRBV7-8 and TRBJ2-3, is GAGVSQSPRYKVAKRGQDVALRCDPISGHVSLFWYQQALGQGPEFLTYFQNEAQLDKSGLPSDRFFAERPEGSVSTLKIQRTQQEDSAVYLCATVWREGTDTQYFGPGTRLTVL.

In this sample, this clonotype turned up a few times. CDR3 residues: CASSVTSGIGYNEQFF. The CDR3 DNA sequence: TGTGCCAGCAGTGTGACTAGCGGGATAGGCTACAATGAGCAGTTCTTC. The rearrangement joins TRBV27 to TRBJ2-1; TRBD2 matches 11 bases. In germline, CDR1 is MNHEY, CDR2 SMNVEV (reference sequence). The length of the CDR3 is 16 residues. With V trimmed by 5 bases and J by 3 bases, 6 bases remained unmatched.

The genes are TRBV2 and TRBJ1-5; D gene ambiguous. This CDR3 contains 12 residues. Germline V gives CDR1 SNHLY, CDR2 FYNNEI. Trimming removed 4 bases from V and 3 bases from J, with 4 bases in between. CDR3 sequence reads: CASSVPNQPQHF. CDR3 nucleotides: TGTGCCAGCAGTGTGCCCAATCAGCCCCAGCATTTT.